Shown below are 8 T cell receptor beta chains from a single sample sequenced in a study of T cell changes during pregnancy in multiple sclerosis. Using immunoSEQ multiplex PCR, the repertoire was profiled, and TCRdb retains in-frame clones only, with some absent. This sample yields tens of thousands of clones, of which roughly 93% are seen a single time; about 2.5% belongs to the top ten. The source material was peripheral blood, sampled in the second trimester of pregnancy. These receptors came from a female donor with multiple sclerosis, enrolled in a pregnancy study.

This clone was picked up one time. The chain recombines TRBV10-2 with TRBJ2-3; D may be TRBD1 (6 bases). The CDR3 runs 18 residues. Trimming stripped 1 base from V and 0 bases from J, with 17 bases between. Germline CDR1 reads WSHSY; CDR2 reads SAAADI. CDR3: CASSEFFRTVPSTDTQYF. The CDR3 DNA reads as TGCGCCAGCAGTGAGTTTTTTAGGACAGTACCAAGCACAGATACGCAGTATTTT.

This chain uses TRBV27 with TRBJ1-1, with a possible D match to TRBD1 (6 bases). Germline V gene sequence: CDR1 MNHEY, CDR2 SMNVEV (reference sequence). Trimming stripped 4 bases from V and 1 base from J, with 10 bases between. The CDR3 extends over 14 amino acids. Here the CDR3 DNA reads TGTGCCAGCAGTTACGAGACAGGGAACACTGAAGCTTTCTTT. It codes for CASSYETGNTEAFF.

V is TRBV2 and J is TRBJ1-3; 11 bases match TRBD1. This CDR3 is 15 amino acids long. CDR1 and CDR2 (germline): SNHLY, FYNNEI. V trimming: 10 bases; J trimming: 3 bases; junction bases outside the gene matches: 8. CDR3 coding DNA: TGTGCCACCCTTGGACAGGGGGCGTATGGAAACACCATATATTTT. Translated, it gives CATLGQGAYGNTIYF.

This clone was recorded once. This CDR3 reads CASSGPVPREFF. CDR3 in DNA: TGTGCCAGCAGCGGCCCTGTACCTCGGGAGTTCTTC. The chain combines TRBV6-1 with TRBJ2-1; D gene unclear. The V and J ends lost 6 bases and 14 bases respectively, with 17 bases between them. The CDR3 runs 12 residues. CDR1 and CDR2 (germline): MNHNS, SASEGT.

The rearrangement links TRBV2 to TRBJ2-2, with TRBD2 identical over 7 bases. This CDR3 spans 15 amino acids. Trimming cost V 0 bases and J 7 bases; bases outside gene matches: 5. Germline CDR1 SNHLY, CDR2 FYNNEI. The CDR3 nucleotides read TGTGCCAGCAGTGAAGCGCTGGGGGGGGTCGGGGAGCTGTTTTTT. It specifies CASSEALGGVGELFF.

The chain joins TRBV7-3 to TRBJ2-1, with 10 bases aligning to TRBD1. V was clipped by 4 bases and J by 0 bases; unmatched bases: 0. The CDR3 is 15 amino acids. In germline, CDR1 is SGHTA, CDR2 FQGTGA. The DNA of the CDR3 is TGTGCCAGCAGCTGGGACAGGGGCTCCTACAATGAGCAGTTCTTC. Translating gives CASSWDRGSYNEQFF.

This clone was observed a few times. The V gene is TRBV28, the J gene TRBJ1-2; D possibly corresponds to TRBD1 (5 bases). The CDR3 is 13 residues long. CDR1 and CDR2 (germline): MDHEN, SYDVKM. The V end lost 5 bases, the J end lost 8 bases, and 15 bases lay between the germline ends. The CDR3 reads CASSRPGKGGYTF. In nucleotides, the CDR3 is TGTGCCAGCAGTCGTCCAGGGAAAGGAGGCTACACCTTC.

V and J are TRBV9 and TRBJ1-5; D is unresolved. The V end lost 0 bases, the J end lost 0 bases, and 13 bases lay between the germline ends. The V gene's germline CDR1 is SGDLS and CDR2 YYNGEE. This CDR3 is built from 17 residues. CDR3 sequence reads: CASSVVTVRVSNQPQHF. In DNA form, the CDR3 reads TGTGCCAGCAGCGTAGTTACCGTTCGAGTTAGCAATCAGCCCCAGCATTTT.